The TCR beta chain described here comes from a study of shared clonotypes between healthy human individuals. Study background: The plates for each donor numbered three CD4 naive, three CD4 memory, two CD8 naive and one CD8 memory. Broader study findings: Shared across a handful of donors were roughly 5.3% of the naive CD4 clonotypes.

Naive CD8 cells, CD45RO-negative and positively selected for CCR7, excluded terminally differentiated effector memory CD45RA+ cells. The study enrolled healthy HIV-negative adults without recent acute infections or vaccinations as donors. Comments on this clone: The antigen remains unidentified.

Trimming removed 4 bases at V and 2 bases at J, with 15 bases between. Germline CDR1 reads LGHNT; CDR2 reads FRNRAP. The CDR3 extends over 15 amino acids. The assay was run at deep level. Assay used: immunoSEQ multiplex PCR; TCRdb lists only in-frame clones, some missing. The sample consists of millions of clones, 85% to 95% of them appearing once. Sequencing used naive CD8+ T cells sorted from blood. This TCR was sampled from a man between 18 and 29 years old in good health. The chain links TRBV12-5 to TRBJ2-7, with a possible D match to TRBD2 (5 bases). The CDR3 reads CASGSVGDPPYEQYF. Written as DNA, the CDR3 is TGTGCTAGTGGTTCGGTGGGAGACCCTCCCTACGAGCAGTACTTC.